What follows is one T cell receptor beta chain and its context. The sample is drawn from a study of blood T cell repertoires in COVID-19. TCRdb's copy holds only in-frame clones and misses some; the assay was immunoSEQ multiplex PCR. Of some 330,000 clones listed, 92% are singletons. The CDR3 contains 15 residues. V lost 3 bases to trimming and J lost 1 base; unmatched junction nucleotides: 5. In germline, CDR1 is KGHSH, CDR2 LQKENI. Participant-given clinical history determined each cohort assignment. The sample was PBMCs or T cells enriched from blood (not recorded which). This sequence was found in a woman younger than 45 who had recovered from COVID-19. The rearrangement uses TRBV18 and TRBJ2-7; 8 positions match TRBD1. CDR3: CASSPMGTGSYEQYF. DNA for the CDR3: TGTGCCAGCTCACCGATGGGGACAGGTTCCTACGAGCAGTACTTC. The variable domain in full, with the rest retrieved from reference TRBV18 and TRBJ2-7, is NAGVMQNPRHLVRRRGQEARLRCSPMKGHSHVYWYRQLPEEGLKFMVYLQKENIIDESGMPKERFSAEFPKEGPSILRIQQVVRGDSAAYFCASSPMGTGSYEQYFGPGTRLTVT.